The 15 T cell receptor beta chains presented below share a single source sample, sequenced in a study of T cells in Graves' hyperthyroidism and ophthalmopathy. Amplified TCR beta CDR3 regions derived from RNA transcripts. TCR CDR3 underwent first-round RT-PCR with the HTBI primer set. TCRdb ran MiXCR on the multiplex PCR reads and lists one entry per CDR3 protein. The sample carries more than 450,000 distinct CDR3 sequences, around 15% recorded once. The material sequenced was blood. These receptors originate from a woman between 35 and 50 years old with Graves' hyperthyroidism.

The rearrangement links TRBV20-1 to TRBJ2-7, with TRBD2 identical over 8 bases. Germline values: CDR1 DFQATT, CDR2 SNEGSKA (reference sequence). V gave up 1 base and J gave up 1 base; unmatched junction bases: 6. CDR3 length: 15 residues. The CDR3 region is CSARANSGASYEQYF. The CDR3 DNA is TGCAGTGCTAGAGCGAATAGCGGGGCTTCCTACGAGCAGTACTTC.

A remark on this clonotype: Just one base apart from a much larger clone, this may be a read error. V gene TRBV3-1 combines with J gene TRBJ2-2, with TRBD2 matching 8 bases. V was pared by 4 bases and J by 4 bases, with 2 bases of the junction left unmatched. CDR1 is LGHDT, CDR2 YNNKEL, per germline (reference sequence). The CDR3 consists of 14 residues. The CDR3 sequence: CASSRLAGTGELFF. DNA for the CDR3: TGTGCCAGCAGCCGGCTAGCGGGCACCGGGGAGCTGTTTTTT.

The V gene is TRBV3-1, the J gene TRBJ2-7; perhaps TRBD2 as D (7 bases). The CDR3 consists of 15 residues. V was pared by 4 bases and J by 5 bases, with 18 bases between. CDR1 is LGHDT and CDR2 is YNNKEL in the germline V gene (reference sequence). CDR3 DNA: TGTGCCAGCAGCCCCTACTTGGGGGGGCGCGACGAGCAGTACTTC. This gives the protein CASSPYLGGRDEQYF.

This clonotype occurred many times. CDR3 sequence (DNA): TGCGCCAGCAGCACCTTACCCGGGACAGTTGAAGCTTTCTTT. Protein product: CASSTLPGTVEAFF. J is TRBJ1-1 and V is TRBV5-1; TRBD1 matches 7 bases. V was clipped by 4 bases and J by 7 bases; unmatched bases: 10. Germline CDR1 and CDR2: SGHRS and YFSETQ. The CDR3 is 14 residues long. Complete variable domain (other parts from reference TRBV5-1 and TRBJ1-1): KAGVTQTPRYLIKTRGQQVTLSCSPISGHRSVSWYQQTPGQGLQFLFEYFSETQRNKGNFPGRFSGRQFSNSRSEMNVSTLELGDSALYLCASSTLPGTVEAFFGQGTRLTVV.

The CDR3 protein is CASSSTSGTRLSALHF. DNA for the CDR3: TGTGCCAGCAGTTCGACGTCCGGGACACGGCTAAGCGCCCTCCACTTT. The chain links TRBV28 to TRBJ1-6, with D possibly TRBD1 on 6 matching bases. CDR1 and CDR2 from the germline V gene are MDHEN and SYDVKM. Between the trimmed V and J ends, which lost 4 bases and 14 bases, there was a span of 24 bases. This CDR3 is built from 16 residues. Looking up the rest from reference TRBV28 and TRBJ1-6 gives the full variable domain: DVKVTQSSRYLVKRTGEKVFLECVQDMDHENMFWYRQDPGLGLRLIYFSYDVKMKEKGDIPEGYSVSREKKERFSLILESASTNQTSMYLCASSSTSGTRLSALHFGNGTRLTVT.

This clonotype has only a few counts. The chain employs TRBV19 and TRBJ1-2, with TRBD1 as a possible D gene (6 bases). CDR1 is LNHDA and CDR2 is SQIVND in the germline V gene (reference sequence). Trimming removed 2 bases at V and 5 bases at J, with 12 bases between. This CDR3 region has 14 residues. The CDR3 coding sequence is TGTGCCAGTAGTATAAAAACAGGGCCTTATGGCTACACCTTC. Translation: CASSIKTGPYGYTF. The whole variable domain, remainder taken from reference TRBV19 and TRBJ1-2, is DGGITQSPKYLFRKEGQNVTLSCEQNLNHDAMYWYRQDPGQGLRLIYYSQIVNDFQKGDIAEGYSVSREKKESFPLTVTSAQKNPTAFYLCASSIKTGPYGYTFGSGTRLTVV.

The CDR3 coding sequence is TGTGCCAGCAATGTGGGAAGCAATGAGCAGTTCTTC. Residues: CASNVGSNEQFF. This chain uses TRBV6-4 with TRBJ2-1; D not resolved. V was clipped by 7 bases and J by 6 bases, with 10 bases between them. The CDR3 consists of 12 residues. Looked up from germline, CDR1 is MRHNA and CDR2 is SNTAGT.

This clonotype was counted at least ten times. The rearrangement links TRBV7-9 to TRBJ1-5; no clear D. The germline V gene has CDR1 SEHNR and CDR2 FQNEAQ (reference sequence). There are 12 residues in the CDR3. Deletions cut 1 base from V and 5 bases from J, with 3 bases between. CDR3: CASSLEHQPQHF. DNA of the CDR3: TGTGCCAGCAGCTTAGAGCATCAGCCCCAGCATTTT.

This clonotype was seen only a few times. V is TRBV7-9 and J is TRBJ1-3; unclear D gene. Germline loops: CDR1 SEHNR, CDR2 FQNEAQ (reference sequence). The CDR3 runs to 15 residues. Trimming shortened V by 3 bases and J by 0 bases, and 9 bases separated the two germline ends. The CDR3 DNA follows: TGTGCCAGCAGCTTTGTGCAGGACTCTGGAAACACCATATATTTT. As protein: CASSFVQDSGNTIYF.

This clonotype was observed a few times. CDR3 protein: CASSGQEDYGYTF. DNA of the CDR3: TGTGCCAGCAGCGGTCAGGAAGACTATGGCTACACCTTC. This chain joins TRBV6-1 and TRBJ1-2; D unresolved. V gave up 6 bases and J gave up 3 bases, with 11 bases separating them. This CDR3 has 13 amino acids. The germline CDR1 and CDR2 sequences are MNHNS and SASEGT.

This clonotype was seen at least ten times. CDR3 bases: TGCGCCAGCAGCTTGGAGCCCTACAATGAGCAGTTCTTC. Translated: CASSLEPYNEQFF. This chain uses TRBV5-1 with TRBJ2-1; no reliable D call. CDR1 is SGHRS, CDR2 YFSETQ, per germline. The CDR3 sequence is 13 residues long. Trimming shortened V by 0 bases and J by 2 bases, and 3 bases separated the two germline ends.

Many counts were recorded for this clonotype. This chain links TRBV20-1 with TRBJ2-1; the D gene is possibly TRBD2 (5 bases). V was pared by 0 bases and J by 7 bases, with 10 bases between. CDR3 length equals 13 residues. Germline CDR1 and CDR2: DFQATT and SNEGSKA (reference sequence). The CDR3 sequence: CSARDLERNEQFF. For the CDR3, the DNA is TGCAGTGCTAGAGATCTTGAGCGGAATGAGCAGTTCTTC.

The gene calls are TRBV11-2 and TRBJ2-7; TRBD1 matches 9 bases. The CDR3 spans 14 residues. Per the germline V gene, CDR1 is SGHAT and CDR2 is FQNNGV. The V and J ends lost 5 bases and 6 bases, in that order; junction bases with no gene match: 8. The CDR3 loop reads CASSTPGQGGEQYF. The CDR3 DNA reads TGTGCCAGCAGCACGCCGGGACAGGGAGGCGAGCAGTACTTC.

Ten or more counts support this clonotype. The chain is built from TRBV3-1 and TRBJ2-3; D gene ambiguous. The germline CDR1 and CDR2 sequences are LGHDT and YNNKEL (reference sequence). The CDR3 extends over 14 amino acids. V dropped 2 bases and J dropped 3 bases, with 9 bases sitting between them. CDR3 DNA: TGTGCCAGCAGCCAACGGGTAGCTACAGATACGCAGTATTTT. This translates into CASSQRVATDTQYF.

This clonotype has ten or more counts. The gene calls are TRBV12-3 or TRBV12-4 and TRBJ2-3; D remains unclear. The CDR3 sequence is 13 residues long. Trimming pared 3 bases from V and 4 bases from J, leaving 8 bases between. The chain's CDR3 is CASSFRGSDTQYF. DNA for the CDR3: TGTGCCAGCAGTTTCCGTGGGTCAGATACGCAGTATTTT.